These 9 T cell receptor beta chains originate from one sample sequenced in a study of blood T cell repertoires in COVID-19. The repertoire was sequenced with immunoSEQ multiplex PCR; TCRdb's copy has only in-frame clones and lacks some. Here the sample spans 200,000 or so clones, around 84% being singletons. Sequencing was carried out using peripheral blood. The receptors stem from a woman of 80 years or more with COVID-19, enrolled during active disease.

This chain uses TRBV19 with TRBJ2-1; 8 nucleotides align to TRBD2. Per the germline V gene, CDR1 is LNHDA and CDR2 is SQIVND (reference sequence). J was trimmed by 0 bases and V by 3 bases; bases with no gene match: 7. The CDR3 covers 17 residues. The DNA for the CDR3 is TGTGCCAGTAGTATCTTTAGCGGGGTCAGCTCCTACAATGAGCAGTTCTTC. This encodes CASSIFSGVSSYNEQFF.

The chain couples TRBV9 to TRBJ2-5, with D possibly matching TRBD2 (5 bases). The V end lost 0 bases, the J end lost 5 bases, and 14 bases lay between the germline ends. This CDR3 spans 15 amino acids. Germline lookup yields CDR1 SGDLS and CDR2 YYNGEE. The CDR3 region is CASSVGGSVAETQYF. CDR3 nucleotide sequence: TGTGCCAGCAGCGTAGGGGGTAGCGTCGCTGAGACCCAGTACTTC.

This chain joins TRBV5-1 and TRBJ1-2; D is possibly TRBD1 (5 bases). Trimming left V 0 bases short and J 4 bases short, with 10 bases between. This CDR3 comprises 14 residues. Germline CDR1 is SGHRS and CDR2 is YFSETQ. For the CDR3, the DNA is TGCGCCAGCAGCTTGGGGGGCGGCCCCTATGGCTACACCTTC. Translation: CASSLGGGPYGYTF.

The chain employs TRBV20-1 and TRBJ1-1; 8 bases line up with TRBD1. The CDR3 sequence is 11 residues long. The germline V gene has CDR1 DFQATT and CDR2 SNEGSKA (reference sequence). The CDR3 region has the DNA TGCTTGGCCACAGGGGGCACTGAAGCTTTCTTT. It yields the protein CLATGGTEAFF.

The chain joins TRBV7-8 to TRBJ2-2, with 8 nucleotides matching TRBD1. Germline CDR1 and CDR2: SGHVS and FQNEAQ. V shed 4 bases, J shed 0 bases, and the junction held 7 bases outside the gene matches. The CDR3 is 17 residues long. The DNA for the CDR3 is TGTGCCAGCAGCTCCGTCCCGGGACAGGCGAACACCGGGGAGCTGTTTTTT. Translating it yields CASSSVPGQANTGELFF.

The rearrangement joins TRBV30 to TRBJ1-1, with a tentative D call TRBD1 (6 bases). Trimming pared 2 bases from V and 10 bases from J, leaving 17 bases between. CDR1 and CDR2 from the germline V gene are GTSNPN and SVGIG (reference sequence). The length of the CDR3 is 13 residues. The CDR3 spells CAWSFSGAGGAFF. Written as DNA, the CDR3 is TGTGCCTGGAGTTTCTCAGGGGCGGGAGGAGCTTTCTTT.

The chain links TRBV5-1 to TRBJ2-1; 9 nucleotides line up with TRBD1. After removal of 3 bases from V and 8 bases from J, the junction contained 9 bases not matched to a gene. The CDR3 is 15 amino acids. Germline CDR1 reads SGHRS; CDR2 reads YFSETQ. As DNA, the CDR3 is TGCGCCAGCAGCTGGGGACAGGGTCGTATCGATGAGCAGTTCTTC. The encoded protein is CASSWGQGRIDEQFF.

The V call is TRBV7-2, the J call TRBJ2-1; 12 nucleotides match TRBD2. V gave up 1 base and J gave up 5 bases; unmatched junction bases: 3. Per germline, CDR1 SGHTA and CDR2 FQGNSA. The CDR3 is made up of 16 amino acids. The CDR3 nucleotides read TGTGCCAGCAGCTTAGTGGCTAGCGGGGGGGACAATGAGCAGTTCTTC. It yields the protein CASSLVASGGDNEQFF.

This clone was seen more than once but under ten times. The chain's CDR3 is CASSFAGTNYGYTF. DNA for the CDR3: TGTGCCAGCAGCTTTGCCGGGACTAACTATGGCTACACCTTC. The V gene is TRBV7-9, the J gene TRBJ1-2; D is ambiguous. V was clipped by 3 bases and J by 0 bases, with 8 bases between them. The CDR3 is 14 residues long. The germline V gene encodes CDR1 SEHNR and CDR2 FQNEAQ (reference sequence). The full variable domain, completed using reference TRBV7-9 and TRBJ1-2, is DTGVSQNPRHKITKRGQNVTFRCDPISEHNRLYWYRQTLGQGPEFLTYFQNEAQLEKSRLLSDRFSAERPKGSFSTLEIQRTEQGDSAMYLCASSFAGTNYGYTFGSGTRLTVV.